The text below deals with one T cell receptor (beta chain). This sample stems from a study of blood T cell repertoires in COVID-19. As for the study in general: Spain, Italy and the United States supplied samples that represented acute and convalescent COVID-19.

Method: immunoSEQ multiplex PCR; TCRdb's copy keeps in-frame clones and lacks some. In the table there are more than 100,000 clones, 79% of which are singletons. This receptor was obtained from a woman over 75 with acute or convalescent COVID-19. Sequencing was done on a sample of peripheral blood.

The DNA of the CDR3 is TGTGCCAGTAGCCAGACAGCCCGGAGCTCTGGGGCCAACGTCCTGACTTTC. Translating it yields CASSQTARSSGANVLTF. The chain employs TRBV19 and TRBJ2-6; D is possibly TRBD1 (5 bases). The CDR3 has 17 amino acids. Trimming pared 6 bases from V and 0 bases from J, leaving 15 bases between. Germline lookup yields CDR1 LNHDA and CDR2 SQIVND (reference sequence).